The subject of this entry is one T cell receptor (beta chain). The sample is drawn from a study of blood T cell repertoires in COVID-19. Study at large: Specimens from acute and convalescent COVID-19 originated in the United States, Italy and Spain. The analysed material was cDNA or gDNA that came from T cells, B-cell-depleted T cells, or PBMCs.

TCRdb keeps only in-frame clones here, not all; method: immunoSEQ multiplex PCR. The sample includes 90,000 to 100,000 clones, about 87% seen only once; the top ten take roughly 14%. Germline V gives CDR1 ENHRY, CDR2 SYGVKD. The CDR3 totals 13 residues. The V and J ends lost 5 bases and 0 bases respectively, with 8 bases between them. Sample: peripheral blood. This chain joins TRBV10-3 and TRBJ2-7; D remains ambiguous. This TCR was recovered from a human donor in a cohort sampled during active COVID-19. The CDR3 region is CAISLVLSYEQYF. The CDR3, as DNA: TGTGCCATCAGTCTCGTCCTCTCCTACGAGCAGTACTTC.